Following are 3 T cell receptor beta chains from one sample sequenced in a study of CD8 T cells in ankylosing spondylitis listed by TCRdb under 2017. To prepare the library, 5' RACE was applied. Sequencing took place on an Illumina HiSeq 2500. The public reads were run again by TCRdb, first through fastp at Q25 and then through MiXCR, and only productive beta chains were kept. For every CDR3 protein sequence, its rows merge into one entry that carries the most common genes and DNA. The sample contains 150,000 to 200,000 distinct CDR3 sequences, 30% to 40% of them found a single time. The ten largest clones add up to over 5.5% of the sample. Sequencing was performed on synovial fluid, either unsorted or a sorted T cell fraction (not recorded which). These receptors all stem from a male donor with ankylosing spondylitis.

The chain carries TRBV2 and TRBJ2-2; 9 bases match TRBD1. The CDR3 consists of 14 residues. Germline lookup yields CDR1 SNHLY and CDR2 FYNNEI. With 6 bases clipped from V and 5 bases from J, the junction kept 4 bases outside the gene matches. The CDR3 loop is CASRHDRGTGELFF. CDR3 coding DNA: TGTGCCAGCAGACACGACAGGGGGACCGGGGAGCTGTTTTTT.

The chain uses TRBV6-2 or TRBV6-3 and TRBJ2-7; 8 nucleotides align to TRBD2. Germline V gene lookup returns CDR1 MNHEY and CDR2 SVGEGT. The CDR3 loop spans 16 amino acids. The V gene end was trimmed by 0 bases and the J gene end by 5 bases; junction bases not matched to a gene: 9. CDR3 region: CASSYSSVAGMDEQYF. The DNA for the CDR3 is TGTGCCAGCAGTTACTCGTCGGTAGCGGGAATGGACGAGCAGTACTTC.

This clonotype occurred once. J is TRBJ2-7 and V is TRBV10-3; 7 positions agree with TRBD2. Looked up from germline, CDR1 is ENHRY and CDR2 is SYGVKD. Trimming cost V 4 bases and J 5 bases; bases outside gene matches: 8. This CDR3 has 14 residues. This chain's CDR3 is CAISVGGVINEQYF. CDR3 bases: TGTGCCATCAGTGTGGGAGGGGTTATAAACGAGCAGTACTTC.